This TCR beta chain is from a study of blood T cell repertoires in COVID-19. Study overall: Samples of COVID-19 (acute and convalescent) were obtained from the United States, Italy and Spain. Sources were T cells, B-cell-depleted T cells, or PBMCs; the material itself was cDNA or gDNA.

Authors' data handling: Amplification of reference gene primers was used by the study to estimate nucleated cell counts. TCRdb's table, derived via immunoSEQ multiplex PCR, lists solely in-frame clones and lacks some. V and J calls and clone size are as listed in that table; D and trimming were resolved from the DNA. Here the sample spans some 200,000 clones, 89% being singletons. After removal of 3 bases from V and 8 bases from J, the junction contained 2 bases not matched to a gene. The CDR3 contains 13 residues. This clonotype originated in a woman younger than 30 who had recovered from COVID-19. This chain connects TRBV12-3 or TRBV12-4 to TRBJ2-1, with 9 bases that match TRBD1. Sequenced material: PBMCs or T cells enriched from blood (not recorded which). Here the CDR3 DNA reads TGTGCCAGCAGTTTTCGGACAGGGGATGAGCAGTTCTTC. Its translation is CASSFRTGDEQFF.